Below, 30 T cell receptor beta chains from the same sample are listed, as sequenced in a study of shared clonotypes between healthy human individuals. The repertoire was sequenced with immunoSEQ multiplex PCR; TCRdb's copy has only in-frame clones and lacks some. The sample includes roughly 220,000 clones, 50% to 75% of them seen just once. The specimen was memory CD4+ T cells sorted from blood. Subset denoted: CD45RA-negative fraction. These receptors originate from a man younger than 40 in good health.

Of note for this clone: Other DNA variants within this sample encode the same CDR3. The chain combines TRBV5-1 with TRBJ2-3; 9 nucleotides line up with TRBD1. Looked up from germline, CDR1 is SGHRS and CDR2 is YFSETQ. The CDR3 extends over 14 amino acids. The junction had 3 bases not matched to a gene; V was cut back by 3 bases and J by 4 bases. The CDR3 loop reads CASSSGQGPDTQYF. The CDR3 nucleotides read TGCGCCAGCAGCTCGGGACAGGGCCCAGATACGCAGTATTTT.

This rearrangement joins TRBV29-1 to TRBJ2-7; D unresolved. From germline, CDR1 is SQVTM and CDR2 ANQGSEA. The germline V and J ends were trimmed by 4 bases and 4 bases, with 14 bases remaining between them. The CDR3 has 13 amino acids. The CDR3 sequence is CSVVRDSPYEQYF. CDR3 nucleotide sequence: TGCAGCGTTGTGCGAGACTCCCCTTACGAGCAGTACTTC.

The rearrangement joins TRBV30 to TRBJ2-5; tentatively, D is TRBD1 (6 bases). The CDR3 length is 15 residues. V gave up 2 bases and J gave up 7 bases, with 20 bases separating them. Per the germline V gene, CDR1 is GTSNPN and CDR2 is SVGIG (reference sequence). CDR3 in DNA: TGTGCCTGGAGTCCCTGGACAGTGGGGCGAGGGACCCAGTACTTC. It specifies CAWSPWTVGRGTQYF.

This chain connects TRBV4-1 to TRBJ2-6; D unresolved. This CDR3 has 15 residues. The V and J ends lost 1 base and 7 bases respectively, with 11 bases between them. The germline CDR1 and CDR2 sequences are MGHRA and YSYEKL. The CDR3 DNA sequence: TGCGCCAGCAGCCAAGGGTTTGTTGGAGCCAACGTCCTGACTTTC. Protein sequence: CASSQGFVGANVLTF.

This clone was detected many times. This rearrangement joins TRBV7-2 to TRBJ1-4; D remains ambiguous. Germline V gene data show CDR1 as SGHTA and CDR2 as FQGNSA. The CDR3 runs 15 residues. Trimming pared 3 bases from V and 5 bases from J, leaving 13 bases between. The CDR3 nucleotides read TGTGCCAGCAGCTTGTACCGGGGTGGCAATGAAAAACTGTTTTTT. This gives the protein CASSLYRGGNEKLFF.

The chain is built from TRBV18 and TRBJ1-4, with 7 bases aligning to TRBD1. The CDR3 length is 15 residues. Germline CDR1 KGHSH, CDR2 LQKENI. The V and J ends lost 2 bases and 7 bases, in that order; junction bases with no gene match: 7. The CDR3 protein is CASSPNEGAREKLFF. CDR3 coding DNA: TGTGCCAGCTCACCAAATGAGGGGGCACGTGAAAAACTGTTTTTT.

V is TRBV6-1 and J is TRBJ1-5, with D possibly TRBD1 on 5 matching bases. The CDR3 length is 14 residues. The V and J ends lost 10 bases and 0 bases respectively, with 13 bases between them. Germline lookup yields CDR1 MNHNS and CDR2 SASEGT. The CDR3 loop is CAIDSSYSNQPQHF. CDR3 bases: TGTGCCATCGACAGTTCCTATAGCAATCAGCCCCAGCATTTT.

The rearrangement uses TRBV5-4 and TRBJ1-1; D is uncertain. Trimming pared 1 base from V and 1 base from J, leaving 5 bases between. Germline V gives CDR1 SGHNT, CDR2 YYREEE (reference sequence). The CDR3 consists of 13 residues. CDR3 DNA sequence: TGTGCCAGCAGCTTGCGGGAGAACACTGAAGCTTTCTTT. Its translation is CASSLRENTEAFF.

The chain links TRBV4-2 to TRBJ2-7; no clear D. The CDR3 has 15 amino acids. The V end was cut by 0 bases, the J end by 1 base, with 10 bases between. Germline-derived CDR1 and CDR2 are LGHNA and YNFKEQ. This CDR3 reads CASSQDSRASYEQYF. CDR3 DNA sequence: TGTGCCAGCAGCCAAGATAGCAGAGCATCCTACGAGCAGTACTTC.

The chain uses TRBV7-9 and TRBJ1-5; D uncertain. This CDR3 has 13 amino acids. Germline lookup yields CDR1 SEHNR and CDR2 FQNEAQ (reference sequence). V dropped 2 bases and J dropped 4 bases, with 6 bases sitting between them. The CDR3 DNA reads TGTGCCAGCAGCTTAAGGGAAAATCAGCCCCAGCATTTT. This translates into CASSLRENQPQHF.

V gene TRBV5-4 combines with J gene TRBJ2-1; 12 nucleotides align to TRBD2. V dropped 3 bases and J dropped 3; count of bases not matched to a gene: 4. Germline V lookup: CDR1 SGHNT, CDR2 YYREEE (reference sequence). The CDR3 is 16 amino acids. CDR3 in amino acids: CASSSKTSGGYNEQFF. CDR3 nucleotide sequence: TGTGCCAGCAGCTCGAAGACTAGCGGGGGCTACAATGAGCAGTTCTTC.

The chain joins TRBV18 to TRBJ1-1; D unresolved. V was clipped by 5 bases and J by 0 bases, with 16 bases between them. The CDR3 covers 16 residues. Looked up from germline, CDR1 is KGHSH and CDR2 is LQKENI. Here the CDR3 DNA reads TGTGCCAGCTCAGTACTCCCCCGGGATTTGAACACTGAAGCTTTCTTT. Protein product: CASSVLPRDLNTEAFF.

Only a few counts were recorded for this clone. The gene calls are TRBV7-8 and TRBJ2-7; 7 bases agree with TRBD1. Germline trimming cut 4 bases from V and 3 bases from J; bases unmatched to any gene: 12. Germline CDR1 and CDR2: SGHVS and FQNEAQ. The CDR3 length is 16 residues. The CDR3 DNA is TGTGCCAGCAGCTCGATCACCGGGACAGCTTACTACGAGCAGTACTTC. This codes for CASSSITGTAYYEQYF.

CDR3 amino acids: CATQPGRKETQYF. The DNA for the CDR3 is TGTGCCACACAGCCAGGGAGGAAAGAGACCCAGTACTTC. This chain connects TRBV6-1 to TRBJ2-5; tentatively, D is TRBD2 (6 bases). The CDR3 totals 13 residues. The V and J ends lost 10 bases and 3 bases respectively, with 15 bases between them. CDR1 and CDR2 from the germline V gene are MNHNS and SASEGT.

The chain combines TRBV27 with TRBJ2-1; 12 bases align to TRBD2. The V gene end was trimmed by 4 bases and the J gene end by 1 base; junction bases not matched to a gene: 8. This CDR3 region has 18 residues. The germline gives CDR1 MNHEY, CDR2 SMNVEV (reference sequence). The CDR3 here is CASSWSSGRAGSYNEQFF. The CDR3 DNA is TGTGCCAGCAGTTGGTCTAGCGGGAGGGCCGGATCCTACAATGAGCAGTTCTTC.

This chain uses TRBV7-2 with TRBJ1-2, with a possible D match to TRBD1 (5 bases). The CDR3 is made up of 13 amino acids. Between the trimmed V and J ends, which lost 1 base and 8 bases, there was a span of 11 bases. Germline CDR1 is SGHTA and CDR2 is FQGNSA. CDR3 residues: CASSLVQGLGYTF. CDR3 nucleotide sequence: TGTGCCAGCAGCTTAGTCCAGGGTTTAGGCTACACCTTC.

This chain links TRBV5-4 with TRBJ1-1; no firm D call. Trimming cost V 0 bases and J 5 bases, with 11 bases left between them. The CDR3 length is 14 residues. Germline CDR1 SGHNT, CDR2 YYREEE (reference sequence). For the CDR3, the DNA is TGTGCCAGCAGCTTGGACGCGGGTATGACTGAAGCTTTCTTT. Its protein is CASSLDAGMTEAFF.

V is TRBV11-2 and J is TRBJ2-1; D is possibly TRBD1 or TRBD2 (5 bases each). V gave up 5 bases and J gave up 9 bases, with 26 bases separating them. This CDR3 is 17 amino acids long. CDR1 is SGHAT and CDR2 is FQNNGV in the germline V gene. Here the CDR3 reads CASSANNGAWGEVEQFF. CDR3 DNA sequence: TGTGCCAGCAGCGCTAACAACGGGGCTTGGGGAGAGGTTGAGCAGTTCTTC.

This clone was detected ten times or more. The rearrangement uses TRBV14 and TRBJ1-2; D is unresolved. V was clipped by 1 base and J by 2 bases, with 11 bases between them. Germline values: CDR1 SGHDN, CDR2 FVKESK. This CDR3 has 15 residues. CDR3 in DNA: TGTGCCAGCAGCCAAGGATTTGACGGAAACTATGGCTACACCTTC. Translation: CASSQGFDGNYGYTF.

The chain recombines TRBV28 with TRBJ1-1, with 10 bases identical to TRBD1. This CDR3 has 15 amino acids. Per the germline V gene, CDR1 is MDHEN and CDR2 is SYDVKM. V was pared by 7 bases and J by 0 bases, with 5 bases of the junction left unmatched. CDR3 sequence (DNA): TGTGCCAGCACGACAGGGGGCTTCGTGAACACTGAAGCTTTCTTT. Translating it yields CASTTGGFVNTEAFF.

The chain employs TRBV9 and TRBJ1-4; 9 bases fit TRBD1. The CDR3 is 15 residues long. From germline, CDR1 is SGDLS and CDR2 YYNGEE. Trimming removed 3 bases from V and 6 bases from J; junction bases left unmatched: 6. This CDR3 is CASSAYRDRDEKLFF. DNA of the CDR3: TGTGCCAGCAGCGCCTACCGGGACAGGGATGAAAAACTGTTTTTT.

The genes are TRBV4-1 and TRBJ1-1; 8 bases map to TRBD1. Germline CDR1 is MGHRA and CDR2 is YSYEKL. The CDR3 contains 17 residues. V shed 0 bases and J 9 bases; nucleotides not matched to a gene: 15. In nucleotides, the CDR3 is TGCGCCAGCAGCCAAGATTCCCCAGGGGGCGCTGATCGGAAAGCTTTCTTT. Translating it yields CASSQDSPGGADRKAFF.

There are a few counts of this clone. The CDR3 is CASRHPSASTDTQYF. CDR3 sequence (DNA): TGTGCCAGCAGACACCCATCGGCTAGCACAGATACGCAGTATTTT. The rearrangement joins TRBV5-5 to TRBJ2-3; D is unresolved. The germline V gene encodes CDR1 SGHKS and CDR2 YYEKEE (reference sequence). The CDR3 consists of 15 residues. V lost 5 bases and J 0 bases, leaving 13 bases between the germline ends.

As concerns this clone: The junction departs from germline at one end; a sequencing error may be responsible. The V and J genes are TRBV7-8 and TRBJ2-7; possible D gene TRBD1, 5 bases. Germline V gene lookup returns CDR1 SGHVS and CDR2 FQNEAQ. This CDR3 has 15 amino acids. Written as DNA, the CDR3 is TGTGCCAGCAGGTTAGGACATTATTCATCCTACGAGCAGTACTTC. It translates to CASRLGHYSSYEQYF.

This clone was counted only a few times. This chain joins TRBV10-1 and TRBJ2-1, with 13 bases that match TRBD2. Trimming at V came to 5 bases and at J to 9 bases, leaving 34 bases not matched to a gene. The CDR3 extends over 24 amino acids. Germline V lookup: CDR1 WNHNN, CDR2 SYGVQD (reference sequence). The CDR3 sequence is CASSMIEDGAGDRGGLAGEGEQFF. The CDR3 DNA reads as TGCGCCAGCAGTATGATAGAGGACGGAGCCGGGGACAGGGGAGGACTAGCGGGAGAGGGTGAGCAGTTCTTC.

The genes are TRBV7-2 and TRBJ2-7, with D uncertain. Trimming cost V 1 base and J 0 bases, with 10 bases left between them. Per the germline V gene, CDR1 is SGHTA and CDR2 is FQGNSA. The CDR3 covers 15 residues. The DNA for the CDR3 is TGTGCCAGCAGCTTAGATTTGGCGGTCTCCTACGAGCAGTACTTC. Translating gives CASSLDLAVSYEQYF.

Ten or more counts support this clone. The chain employs TRBV7-2 and TRBJ2-7, with 7 nucleotides matching TRBD2. With V trimmed by 2 bases and J by 1 base, 5 bases remained unmatched. CDR1 is SGHTA and CDR2 is FQGNSA in the germline V gene. The CDR3 extends over 15 amino acids. The CDR3 DNA is TGTGCCAGCAGCTTATTTAGCGGGCGATCCTACGAGCAGTACTTC. Its translation is CASSLFSGRSYEQYF. Complete variable domain (other parts from reference TRBV7-2 and TRBJ2-7): GAGVSQSPSNKVTEKGKDVELRCDPISGHTALYWYRQSLGQGLEFLIYFQGNSAPDKSGLPSDRFSAERTGGSVSTLTIQRTQQEDSAVYLCASSLFSGRSYEQYFGPGTRLTVT.

This chain uses TRBV18 with TRBJ1-5; TRBD1 matches 9 bases. With 5 bases clipped from V and 7 bases from J, the junction kept 3 bases outside the gene matches. Germline V gene data show CDR1 as KGHSH and CDR2 as LQKENI. The CDR3 runs to 13 residues. CDR3: CASSTGGEQPQHF. In DNA form, the CDR3 reads TGTGCCAGCTCAACAGGGGGCGAACAGCCCCAGCATTTT.

This clone was found a few times. The rearrangement joins TRBV19 to TRBJ1-2; maybe TRBD1 (5 bases). There are 13 residues in the CDR3. Trimming took off 9 bases at V and 4 bases at J, with 15 bases between the two ends. Germline CDR1 reads LNHDA; CDR2 reads SQIVND (reference sequence). CDR3 DNA sequence: TGTGCCAGCTGCGCCGGGCAGGGCTATGGCTACACCTTC. This sequence encodes CASCAGQGYGYTF.

The V and J genes are TRBV11-3 and TRBJ2-3; 10 bases fit TRBD1. V shed 5 bases and J 3 bases; nucleotides not matched to a gene: 11. The CDR3 sequence is 17 residues long. Germline CDR1 SGHNT, CDR2 YENEEA. CDR3 bases: TGTGCCAGCAGCCCCCGGAGTGGGGACAGGGGAACAGATACGCAGTATTTT. Encoded protein: CASSPRSGDRGTDTQYF.